This is a list of T cell receptor beta chains from one sample in a study of blood T cell repertoires in COVID-19. Assay used: immunoSEQ multiplex PCR; TCRdb lists only in-frame clones, some missing. Of roughly 200,000 clones listed, 70% to 90% are singletons. Sequencing was done on a sample of peripheral blood. The receptors stem from a woman between 40 and 55 years old who had recovered from COVID-19. Both conserved end residues are part of each CDR3.

v_call cdr3_aa
TRBV2 CASSWEQGYGYTF
TRBV28 CASGTGGYGYTF
TRBV6-2/TRBV6-3 CASSYSIGRGAYEQYF
TRBV5-1 CASSLGQGAQETQYF
TRBV7-2 CASSLAGDRGYGYTF
TRBV7-9 CASSPRTAQETQYF
TRBV7-2 CASSKRQGQPQHF
TRBV19 CASTPSANTGELFF
TRBV7-6 CASSLAPMTGGDTEAFF
TRBV12-5 CASGLSGGRGYTF
TRBV20-1 CSARGPYGYTF
TRBV12-3/TRBV12-4 CASSLQENTEAFF
TRBV19 CASSIGLAVRGEQFF
TRBV12-1 CASSFRSTEAFF
TRBV19 CASSMGGSSTDTQYF
TRBV28 CASSRLAGGQETQYF
TRBV5-1 CASSLGRGGETQYF
TRBV19 CASSILAGGNEQFF
TRBV5-4 CASSLTSGTYTDTQYF
TRBV12-3/TRBV12-4 CASSFRTNTEAFF
TRBV29-1 CSVEDKGGTGGEQYF
TRBV5-1 CASSLQQGSGNTIYF
TRBV15 CATSRAATNEKLFF
TRBV7-6 CASSPGQGTSYEQYF
TRBV13 CASSMTRIGEQFF